This TCR beta chain was documented in a study of blood T cell repertoires in COVID-19 (dated by TCRdb to 2018 to 2020). Study-wide context: Samples from collaborators originated in the United States, Italy and Spain and spanned both the acute and convalescent phases of COVID-19. Nearly every sample came with metadata listing a de-identified subject ID, COVID-19 status, age in years and sex. The prospective study material was composed of cDNA or gDNA derived from T cells, B-cell-depleted T cells, or PBMCs. Samples were obtained from the ongoing ImmuneRACE study (first 160 participants) and from about 1,300 subjects provided by 6 global collaborators. Where available, HLA class I and class II types were obtained from metadata supplied by the sample provider rather than from assay-based typing. Deeply sampled blood TCRbeta repertoires from subjects exposed to, actively infected with, or recovered from COVID-19 were included in the dataset. The repertoires were released in a freely available public database intended as a resource for research on the immune response to SARS-CoV-2. Broad study findings and their caveats: How much clinical and demographic metadata was included differed by source and by participant, and the metadata was provided uncurated.

This clone has only a few counts. The specificity of this receptor is unknown. There are no base qualities to consult, and no much larger clone falls within one base. TCRbeta CDR3 regions were amplified from genomic DNA by means of the immunoSEQ Assay, a bias-controlled multiplex PCR. Per the source publication's procedure: The number of nucleated cells in each sample was estimated by amplification of reference gene primers within the assay. To quantify the absolute abundance of each unique TCRbeta CDR3 rearrangement, sequence reads were collapsed and filtered. Productive Simpson clonality was computed per sample as the square root of Simpson's diversity index over productive rearrangements. TCRdb retrieved this table from immuneACCESS and kept in-frame rearrangements only. Not all clones are present; in checked studies, unresolved V genes account for under half, and no reason is known for the remainder. D and trimming were read from the DNA, whereas the V and J calls and clone size are those reported in that table. The sample has roughly 250,000 clones on record, roughly 82% of them singletons. The ten largest clones take up roughly 2% of the sample.

CDR1 and CDR2 are read off the germline V gene (reference sequence) as SEHNR and FQNEAQ. Counted from cysteine to phenylalanine, this CDR3 has 14 amino acids. The read is trimmed to its CDR3 DNA, 42 bases read in frame from base 1. V is shortened by 4 bases, J by 3 bases, and the region joining them spans 10 bases. Participants in the prospective study were enrolled through a virtual design, were aged roughly 18 to 95 years, and lived in some 24 United States geographic areas. In the prospective study, cohorts were assigned on the basis of participant-reported clinical history obtained from a screening survey and a study questionnaire. ImmuneRACE Cohort 3 recovered participants were defined by two consecutive negative NP/OP PCR tests, healthcare professional clearance, or symptom resolution. Each participant in the prospective study had whole blood, serum and a nasopharyngeal or oropharyngeal swab collected by mobile phlebotomists. Prospective study participants could optionally give additional blood draws and questionnaires over a roughly two-month period. Before DNA extraction, prospective study blood samples were shipped either frozen or at room temperature.

The chain is encoded by TRBV7-9 joined to TRBJ1-5; no confident D gene assignment can be made. This clonotype was obtained from a woman in her forties or fifties who had recovered from COVID-19. Sample: PBMCs or T cells enriched from blood (not recorded which). The CDR3 region: CASSYDSYNQPQHF. At the DNA level, the sequence is TGTGCCAGCAGCTACGACTCGTACAATCAGCCCCAGCATTTT.